This T cell receptor (beta chain) was sequenced in a study of PD-L1 blockade in urothelial cancer. Study summary: The patients' atezolizumab therapy, 1,200 mg intravenously every 3 weeks, started in the mid-2010s. After treatment start, blood was analyzed at 3 weeks (second dose) and at 6 weeks.

Trimming cost V 5 bases and J 5 bases, with 21 bases left between them. Germline CDR1 is MNHEY and CDR2 is SMNVEV (reference sequence). The CDR3 sequence is 16 residues long. Indicated time point: peripheral blood 6 weeks after treatment start. Patient sample counts ranged from 1 to 8, pretreatment and on-treatment. Some clones are missing from TCRdb's copy, which holds only in-frame ones; the method was immunoSEQ multiplex PCR. The sample yields about 76,000 clones, roughly 90% seen once. The source material was PBMCs, sampled around atezolizumab (anti-PD-L1) treatment. The chain links TRBV27 to TRBJ2-5; D perhaps matches TRBD1 (6 bases). The receptor was isolated from a woman older than 75 with urothelial cancer. The CDR3 DNA follows: TGTGCCAGCAGTCCTCCCCGGGTGGGGGCAGGGGAGACCCAGTACTTC. It yields the protein CASSPPRVGAGETQYF.